This T cell receptor beta chain was sequenced for a study of blood T cell repertoires in COVID-19. V gave up 3 bases and J gave up 5 bases; unmatched junction bases: 2. The CDR3 has 14 residues. From germline, CDR1 is SGHRS and CDR2 YFSETQ. This clone was counted once. Authors' methods: Cell counts per sample came from amplifying reference gene primers. Sequenced by immunoSEQ multiplex PCR; TCRdb stores in-frame clones only, minus some. Clone size and V and J calls were adopted from that table, with D and trimming inferred from the DNA. The sample yields around 280,000 clones, 88% seen once. Material for sequencing was peripheral blood. The rearrangement uses TRBV5-1 and TRBJ2-5, with TRBD2 matching over 12 bases. This receptor was taken from a woman in her 30s with COVID-19, enrolled during active disease. The CDR3 bases are TGCGCCAGCAGCTCTCTAGCGGGAGGGGAGACCCAGTACTTC. It is translated as CASSSLAGGETQYF. The whole variable domain, filled in from reference TRBV5-1 and TRBJ2-5, reads KAGVTQTPRYLIKTRGQQVTLSCSPISGHRSVSWYQQTPGQGLQFLFEYFSETQRNKGNFPGRFSGRQFSNSRSEMNVSTLELGDSALYLCASSSLAGGETQYFGPGTRLLVL.